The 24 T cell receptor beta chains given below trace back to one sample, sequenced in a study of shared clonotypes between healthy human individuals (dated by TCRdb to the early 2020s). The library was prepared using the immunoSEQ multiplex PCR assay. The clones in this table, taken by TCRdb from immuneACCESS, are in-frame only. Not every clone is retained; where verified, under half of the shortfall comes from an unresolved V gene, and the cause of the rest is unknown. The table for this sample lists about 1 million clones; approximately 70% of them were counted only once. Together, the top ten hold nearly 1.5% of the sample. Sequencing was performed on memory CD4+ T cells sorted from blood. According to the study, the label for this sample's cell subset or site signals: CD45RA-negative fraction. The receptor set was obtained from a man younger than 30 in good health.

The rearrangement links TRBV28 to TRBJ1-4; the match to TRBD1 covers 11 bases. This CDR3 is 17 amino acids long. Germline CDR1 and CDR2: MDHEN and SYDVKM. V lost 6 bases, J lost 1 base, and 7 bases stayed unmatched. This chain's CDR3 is CASRIPGTGGTNEKLFF. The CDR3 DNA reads TGTGCCAGCAGAATCCCTGGGACAGGGGGAACTAATGAAAAACTGTTTTTT.

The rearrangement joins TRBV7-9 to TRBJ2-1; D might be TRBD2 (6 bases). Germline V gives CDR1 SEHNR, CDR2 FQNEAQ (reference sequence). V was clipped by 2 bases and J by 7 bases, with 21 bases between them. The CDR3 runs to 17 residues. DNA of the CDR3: TGTGCCAGCAGCTTAAACAGCGGGCTGAAATCGGGGAATGAGCAGTTCTTC. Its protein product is CASSLNSGLKSGNEQFF.

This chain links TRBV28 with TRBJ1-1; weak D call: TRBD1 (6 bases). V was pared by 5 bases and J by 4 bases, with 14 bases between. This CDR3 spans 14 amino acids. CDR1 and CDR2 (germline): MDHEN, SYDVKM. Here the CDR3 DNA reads TGTGCCAGCAGTCCCGCTGGGGGCTCCACTGAAGCTTTCTTT. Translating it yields CASSPAGGSTEAFF. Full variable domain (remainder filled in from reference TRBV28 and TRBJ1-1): DVKVTQSSRYLVKRTGEKVFLECVQDMDHENMFWYRQDPGLGLRLIYFSYDVKMKEKGDIPEGYSVSREKKERFSLILESASTNQTSMYLCASSPAGGSTEAFFGQGTRLTVV.

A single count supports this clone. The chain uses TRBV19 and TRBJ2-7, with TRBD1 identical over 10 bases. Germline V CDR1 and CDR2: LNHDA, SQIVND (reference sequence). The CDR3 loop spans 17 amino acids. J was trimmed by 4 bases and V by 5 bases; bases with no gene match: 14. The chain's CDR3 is CASSQRTGGSVRYEQYF. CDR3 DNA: TGTGCCAGTAGTCAGAGGACAGGGGGGTCCGTAAGGTACGAGCAGTACTTC.

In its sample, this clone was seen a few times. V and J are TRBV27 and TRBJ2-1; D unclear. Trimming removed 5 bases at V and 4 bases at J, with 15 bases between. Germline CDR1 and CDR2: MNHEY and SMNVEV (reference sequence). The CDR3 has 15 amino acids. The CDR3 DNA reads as TGTGCCAGCAGTCCCTCCCGGACCCTTTACAATGAGCAGTTCTTC. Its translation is CASSPSRTLYNEQFF.

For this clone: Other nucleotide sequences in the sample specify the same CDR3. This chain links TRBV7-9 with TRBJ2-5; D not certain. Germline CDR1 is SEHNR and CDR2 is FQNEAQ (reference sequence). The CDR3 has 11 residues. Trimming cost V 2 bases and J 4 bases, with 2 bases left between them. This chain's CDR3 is CASSLTETQYF. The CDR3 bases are TGTGCCAGCAGCTTAACAGAGACCCAGTACTTC.

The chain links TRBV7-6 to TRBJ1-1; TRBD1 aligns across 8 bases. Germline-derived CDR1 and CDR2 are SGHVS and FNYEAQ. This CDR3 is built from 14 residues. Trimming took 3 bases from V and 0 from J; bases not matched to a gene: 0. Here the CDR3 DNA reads TGTGCCAGCAGCTTGACAGGGGTGAACACTGAAGCTTTCTTT. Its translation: CASSLTGVNTEAFF.

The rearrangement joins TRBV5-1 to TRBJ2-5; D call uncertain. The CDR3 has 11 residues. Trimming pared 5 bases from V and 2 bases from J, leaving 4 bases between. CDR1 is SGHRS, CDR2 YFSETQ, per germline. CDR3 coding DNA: TGCGCCAGCAGGCATCAAGAGACCCAGTACTTC. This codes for CASRHQETQYF.

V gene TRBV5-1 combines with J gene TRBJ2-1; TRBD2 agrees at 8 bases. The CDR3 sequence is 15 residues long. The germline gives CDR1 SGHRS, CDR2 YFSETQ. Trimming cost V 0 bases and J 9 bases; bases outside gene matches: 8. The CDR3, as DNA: TGCGCCAGCAGCTTGGGTAGCGGGATAGGAGCTGAGCAGTTCTTC. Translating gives CASSLGSGIGAEQFF. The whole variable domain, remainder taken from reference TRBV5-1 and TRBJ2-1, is KAGVTQTPRYLIKTRGQQVTLSCSPISGHRSVSWYQQTPGQGLQFLFEYFSETQRNKGNFPGRFSGRQFSNSRSEMNVSTLELGDSALYLCASSLGSGIGAEQFFGPGTRLTVL.

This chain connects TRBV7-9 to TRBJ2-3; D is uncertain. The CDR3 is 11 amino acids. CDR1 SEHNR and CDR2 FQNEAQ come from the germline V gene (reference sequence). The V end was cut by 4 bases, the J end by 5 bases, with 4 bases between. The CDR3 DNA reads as TGTGCCAGCAGCTGGGTAGATACGCAGTATTTT. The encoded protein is CASSWVDTQYF.

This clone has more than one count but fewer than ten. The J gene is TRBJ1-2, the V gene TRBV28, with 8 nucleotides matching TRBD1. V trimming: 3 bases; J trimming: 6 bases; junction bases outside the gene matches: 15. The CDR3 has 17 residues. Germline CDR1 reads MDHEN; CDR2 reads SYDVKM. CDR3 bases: TGTGCCAGCAGTTTGTCCGGACAGGGCCGAGGGTCCCATGGCTACACCTTC. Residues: CASSLSGQGRGSHGYTF.

CDR3 nucleotide sequence: TGTGCCAGCACCACGGGACAGGGGATTACGAAGCAGTACTTC. Protein sequence: CASTTGQGITKQYF. The rearrangement links TRBV6-5 to TRBJ2-7; 10 bases are shared with TRBD1. The germline V gene encodes CDR1 MNHEY and CDR2 SVGAGI. V dropped 7 bases and J dropped 8; count of bases not matched to a gene: 11. The CDR3 contains 14 residues.

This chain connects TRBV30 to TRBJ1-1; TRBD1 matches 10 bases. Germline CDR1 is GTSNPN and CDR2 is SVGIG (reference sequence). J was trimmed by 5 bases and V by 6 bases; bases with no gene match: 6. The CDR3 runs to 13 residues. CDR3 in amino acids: CACPGTGVTEAFF. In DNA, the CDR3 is TGTGCCTGTCCCGGGACAGGGGTTACTGAAGCTTTCTTT.

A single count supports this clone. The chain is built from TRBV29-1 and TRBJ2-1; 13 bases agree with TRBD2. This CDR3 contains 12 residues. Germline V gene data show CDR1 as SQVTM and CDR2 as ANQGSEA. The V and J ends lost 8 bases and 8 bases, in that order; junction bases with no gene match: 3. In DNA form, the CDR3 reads TGCAGCACCGGACTAGCGGGAGATGAGCAGTTCTTC. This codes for CSTGLAGDEQFF.

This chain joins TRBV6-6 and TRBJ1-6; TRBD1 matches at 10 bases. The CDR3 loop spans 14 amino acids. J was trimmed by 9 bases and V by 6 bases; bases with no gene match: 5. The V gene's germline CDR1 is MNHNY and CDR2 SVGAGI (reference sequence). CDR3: CASSKTGGGSPLHF. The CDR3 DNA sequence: TGTGCCAGCAGCAAGACAGGGGGCGGTTCACCCCTCCACTTT.

The CDR3 region is CASSQGVARETQYF. The CDR3 DNA reads as TGCGCCAGCAGCCAAGGGGTAGCCCGGGAGACCCAGTACTTC. The rearrangement uses TRBV4-1 and TRBJ2-5; the D is unclear. This CDR3 has 14 amino acids. Per germline, CDR1 MGHRA and CDR2 YSYEKL. V lost 1 base, J lost 5 bases, and 11 bases lay in between.

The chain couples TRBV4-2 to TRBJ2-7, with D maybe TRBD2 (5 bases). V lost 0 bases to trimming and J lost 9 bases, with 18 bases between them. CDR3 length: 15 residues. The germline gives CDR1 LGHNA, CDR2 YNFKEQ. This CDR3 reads CASSQDGVTRGWQYF. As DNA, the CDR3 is TGTGCCAGCAGCCAAGACGGAGTAACCCGGGGTTGGCAGTACTTC.

This CDR3 reads CAWRETYEQYF. In DNA, the CDR3 is TGTGCCTGGAGGGAGACCTACGAGCAGTACTTC. The chain uses TRBV30 and TRBJ2-7, with D unresolved. V was cut by 3 bases and J by 2 bases, with 5 bases left in between. This CDR3 comprises 11 residues. Germline V lookup: CDR1 GTSNPN, CDR2 SVGIG (reference sequence).

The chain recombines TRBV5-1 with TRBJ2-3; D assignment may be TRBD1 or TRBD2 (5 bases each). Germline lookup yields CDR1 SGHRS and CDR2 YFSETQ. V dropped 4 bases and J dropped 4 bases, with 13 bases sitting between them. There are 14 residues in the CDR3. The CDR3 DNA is TGCGCCAGCAGCGCCGGGACGACGGCAGATACGCAGTATTTT. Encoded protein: CASSAGTTADTQYF.

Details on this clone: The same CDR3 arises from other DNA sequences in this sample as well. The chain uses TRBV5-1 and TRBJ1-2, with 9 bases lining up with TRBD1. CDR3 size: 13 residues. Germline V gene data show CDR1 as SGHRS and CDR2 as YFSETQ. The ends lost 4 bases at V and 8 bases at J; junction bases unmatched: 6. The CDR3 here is CASSAGQGGGYTF. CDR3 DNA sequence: TGCGCCAGCAGCGCGGGACAGGGTGGCGGCTACACCTTC.

Here the CDR3 DNA reads TGTGCCAGCAGCTTAGGGACAGGGGGCTGGGGCTATGGCTACACCTTC. Its protein product is CASSLGTGGWGYGYTF. J is TRBJ1-2 and V is TRBV13; TRBD1 aligns across 10 bases. The CDR3 is made up of 16 amino acids. With V trimmed by 0 bases and J by 4 bases, 5 bases remained unmatched. The germline V gene encodes CDR1 PRHDT and CDR2 FYEKMQ (reference sequence).

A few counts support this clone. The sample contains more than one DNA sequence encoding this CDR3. CDR3 DNA sequence: TGCGCCAGCAGCTTGGGAGACAGGGAAGGCCAGCCCCAGCATTTT. This gives the protein CASSLGDREGQPQHF. The rearrangement uses TRBV5-1 and TRBJ1-5; 7 bases are shared with TRBD1. Unmatched junction bases numbered 7, after V lost 0 bases and J lost 7 bases. Germline loops: CDR1 SGHRS, CDR2 YFSETQ. This CDR3 has 15 residues.

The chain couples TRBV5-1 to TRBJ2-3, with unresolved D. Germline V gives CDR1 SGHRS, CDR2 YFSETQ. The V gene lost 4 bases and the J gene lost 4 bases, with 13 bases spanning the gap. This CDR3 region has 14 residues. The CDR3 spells CASSDGRLADTQYF. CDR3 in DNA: TGCGCCAGCAGCGATGGACGACTGGCAGATACGCAGTATTTT.

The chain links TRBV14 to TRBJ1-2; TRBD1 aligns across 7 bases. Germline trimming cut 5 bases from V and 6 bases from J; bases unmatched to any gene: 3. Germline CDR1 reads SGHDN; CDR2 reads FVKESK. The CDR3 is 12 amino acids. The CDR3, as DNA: TGTGCCAGCAGCGAACAGGGGAATGGCTACACCTTC. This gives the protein CASSEQGNGYTF.